A single sample gave rise to the 13 T cell receptor beta chains below, sequenced in a study of blood T cells in healthy people across ages. Primed by a sample-barcoded 5' primer and a J-beta primer mix, a second PCR proceeded for roughly 7 to 11 cycles. TCRdb reprocessed the 5' RACE reads with MiXCR, giving one entry per CDR3 protein. The sample lists roughly 680,000 distinct CDR3 sequences, around 52% occurring once. Sequenced sample: blood. These TCRs come from a woman of 80 years or more in good health.

The gene calls are TRBV19 and TRBJ2-3; the D gene is possibly TRBD1 (6 bases). CDR3 length: 15 residues. Germline assignment: CDR1 LNHDA and CDR2 SQIVND (reference sequence). V gave up 3 bases and J gave up 4 bases, with 14 bases separating them. CDR3 DNA sequence: TGTGCCAGTAGTATCCAGGGGCTCGGGGCAGATACGCAGTATTTT. Its translation: CASSIQGLGADTQYF.

This clonotype was recorded only once. A much larger clone differs by one base, so this may be a read error. The chain employs TRBV12-5 and TRBJ2-1; 7 positions agree with TRBD2. The CDR3 has 13 residues. The germline V gene encodes CDR1 LGHNT and CDR2 FRNRAP. The DNA for the CDR3 is TGTGCTTGTGGGGAGGGCCGGTACAATGAGCAGTTCTTC. It codes for CACGEGRYNEQFF.

This clonotype was picked up one time. The junction and the germline gene differ at one end; a read error may be behind it. This chain joins TRBV5-1 and TRBJ2-5, with TRBD2 matching over 14 bases. The CDR3 length is 15 residues. Germline V gene sequence: CDR1 SGHRS, CDR2 YFSETQ. DNA for the CDR3: TGCGCCAGCATCGGGACTAGCGGGAGCTGGGAGACCCAGTACTTT. Its translation: CASIGTSGSWETQYF.

This chain uses TRBV27 with TRBJ1-1; the D gene is possibly TRBD1 (5 bases). Trimming pared 6 bases from V and 4 bases from J, leaving 12 bases between. From germline, CDR1 is MNHEY and CDR2 SMNVEV (reference sequence). CDR3 length equals 13 residues. CDR3 nucleotide sequence: TGTGCCAGCAGATTGGTTGGGGGCACTGAAGCTTTCTTT. Protein product: CASRLVGGTEAFF.

Details on this clonotype: One end of the junction is discordant with germline, which a read error may explain. The genes are TRBV4-1 and TRBJ2-5; 12 positions agree with TRBD2. The J call is uncertain, as TRBJ2-7 better fits the DNA end. CDR3 length equals 21 residues. Per germline, CDR1 MGHRA and CDR2 YSYEKL. The CDR3 loop reads CAGSRGPQTTLAGGPVYEQYF. The CDR3 region has the DNA TGCGCCGGCAGCCGTGGACCACAGACGACTCTAGCGGGAGGGCCAGTCTACGAGCAGTACTTC.

This chain joins TRBV20-1 and TRBJ2-7; D remains unclear. The closer fit of TRBJ2-5 to the DNA end suggests the J call may be wrong. Germline lookup yields CDR1 DFQATT and CDR2 SNEGSKA (reference sequence). CDR3 length equals 15 residues. This CDR3 is CSARDLDVARETQYF. The CDR3 nucleotides are TGCAGTGCTAGAGATCTGGACGTCGCCAGGGAGACCCAGTACTTC.

This clonotype was counted ten times or more. The chain joins TRBV7-3 to TRBJ2-1; TRBD2 matches 14 bases. Losses at the gene ends were 4 bases for V and 6 bases for J; bases not matched to a gene: 5. The CDR3 is 16 amino acids. Per the germline V gene, CDR1 is SGHTA and CDR2 is FQGTGA. As DNA, the CDR3 is TGTGCCAGCAGCTCCTACGGGACTAGCGGGAGCAATGAGCAGTTCTTC. It is translated as CASSSYGTSGSNEQFF.

V and J are TRBV30 and TRBJ2-2; possibly TRBD1 for D (5 bases). V lost 1 base and J 4 bases, leaving 10 bases between the germline ends. CDR1 and CDR2 (germline): GTSNPN, SVGIG (reference sequence). This CDR3 contains 14 residues. This chain's CDR3 is CAWSAGLFTGELFF. The CDR3 nucleotides read TGTGCCTGGAGTGCAGGGTTGTTCACCGGGGAGCTGTTTTTT.

Remarks on this clonotype: A much larger clone lies a single base off, so this may be a read error. This sequence joins TRBV5-5 and TRBJ2-7; no definite D call. The CDR3 has 13 amino acids. CDR1 is SGHKS, CDR2 YYEKEE, per germline (reference sequence). Trimming shortened V by 3 bases and J by 3 bases, and 10 bases separated the two germline ends. The CDR3 bases are TGTGCCAGCAGCTGGGAAGGGCTCTACGAGCAGTACTTC. Translated, it gives CASSWEGLYEQYF. Full variable domain (missing parts from reference TRBV5-5 and TRBJ2-7): DAGVTQSPTHLIKTRGQQVTLRCSPISGHKSVSWYQQVLGQGPQFIFQYYEKEERGRGNFPDRFSARQFPNYSSELNVNALLLGDSALYLCASSWEGLYEQYFGPGTRLTVT.

V and J are TRBV12-5 and TRBJ1-5; D not resolved. This CDR3 is 16 amino acids long. V dropped 1 base and J dropped 0 bases, with 10 bases sitting between them. CDR1 and CDR2 from the germline V gene are LGHNT and FRNRAP. DNA for the CDR3: TGTGCTAGTGGTTTGGGGGCGCGATATAGCAATCAGCCCCAGCATTTT. Its translation: CASGLGARYSNQPQHF.

The rearrangement joins TRBV20-1 to TRBJ2-5; 9 bases align to TRBD2. This CDR3 region has 17 residues. Trimming cost V 4 bases and J 2 bases; bases outside gene matches: 14. Germline values: CDR1 DFQATT, CDR2 SNEGSKA (reference sequence). The DNA for the CDR3 is TGCAGTGCTACCCAAAGATCTAGCGGGGCGCCACAAGAGACCCAGTACTTC. It translates to CSATQRSSGAPQETQYF.

At least ten counts were recorded for this clonotype. The chain links TRBV5-1 to TRBJ1-2; D not resolved. This CDR3 has 14 residues. Per germline, CDR1 SGHRS and CDR2 YFSETQ. The germline V and J ends were trimmed by 6 bases and 2 bases, with 14 bases remaining between them. The chain's CDR3 is CASTLTSPNYGYTF. CDR3 nucleotide sequence: TGCGCCAGCACCCTAACCTCGCCCAACTATGGCTACACCTTC.

This sequence joins TRBV15 and TRBJ1-1, with 8 bases matching TRBD1. The germline V gene encodes CDR1 LNHNV and CDR2 YYDKDF (reference sequence). The V gene end was trimmed by 0 bases and the J gene end by 10 bases; junction bases not matched to a gene: 7. The CDR3 spans 14 residues. CDR3 nucleotides: TGTGCCACCAGCAGAGACATTCAGGGGGCGAGAGCTTTCTTT. Its protein product is CATSRDIQGARAFF.